There are a few counts of the clone carrying this T cell receptor (beta chain). Its matching antigen is unknown. This sample is drawn from a study of T cell repertoires in cytomegalovirus infection. Findings and limits, study-wide: Clonotype analysis showed dominance of the ex vivo response by HLA-C-restricted CMV-specific TCR beta clonotypes.

From the reads, TCRdb called clonotypes with MiXCR, one entry per CDR3 protein. The table has about 900,000 distinct CDR3 sequences, approximately 31% seen once. Germline V lookup: CDR1 LNHNV, CDR2 YYDKDF (reference sequence). V was pared by 1 base and J by 3 bases, with 4 bases of the junction left unmatched. The CDR3 sequence is 15 residues long. Sample: cultured CD8+ T cells from PBMCs, taken from culture after CMV antigen stimulation. This receptor was identified in a human donor in good health (CMV status not recorded). Some clones in this sample may be carry-over from other donors' samples. The V gene is TRBV15, the J gene TRBJ2-3, with 7 positions matching TRBD1. CDR3 in DNA: TGTGCCACCAGCAGAGGGGGGACAGAGACAGATACGCAGTATTTT. This sequence encodes CATSRGGTETDTQYF.